This record concerns one T cell receptor beta chain sequence. This clone was seen once. Its target antigen remains unknown. No base-level quality is on record; no much larger clone is a single base apart. Each collaborating institution followed its own protocols to collect whole blood in K2EDTA tubes. For TCRbeta analysis, collaborators shipped samples in one of three forms: frozen whole blood, isolated PBMCs, or DNA extracted from either of those sample types. This sample stems from a study of blood T cell repertoires in COVID-19 (dated by TCRdb to the early 2020s). As for the study more broadly: Samples from collaborators originated in the United States, Italy and Spain and spanned both the acute and convalescent phases of COVID-19. The samples were drawn from two sources: the first 160 participants of the ongoing ImmuneRACE study, and about 1,300 subjects contributed by 6 global collaborators. A de-identified subject ID, COVID-19 status, age in years and sex were almost always included in the sample metadata. Where available, HLA class I and class II types were taken from metadata supplied by the sample provider and were not determined by assay-based typing. Subjects who had been exposed to COVID-19, were actively infected with it, or had recovered from it provided the deeply sampled blood TCRbeta repertoires that made up the dataset. The repertoires were made available in a free public database intended to serve as a resource for research on the immune response to SARS-CoV-2. The material from the prospective study consisted of cDNA or gDNA derived from T cells, B-cell-depleted T cells, or PBMCs. Study-wide conclusions, independent of this receptor: How much clinical and demographic metadata was included differed by source and by participant, and the metadata was provided uncurated.

The germline V gene (reference sequence) yields LNHDA for CDR1 and SQIVND for CDR2. V and J lose 6 bases and 10 bases, and a span of 23 bases separates them. The CDR3 has 15 amino acids, counting the end cysteine and phenylalanine. The entry retains the CDR3 DNA only, 45 bases that are in frame from base 1. TCRbeta CDR3 regions were amplified from genomic DNA using the immunoSEQ Assay, a bias-controlled multiplex PCR. The authors processed their data as follows. The number of nucleated cells in each sample was estimated by amplification of reference gene primers within the assay. To quantify the absolute abundance of each unique TCRbeta CDR3 rearrangement, sequence reads were collapsed and filtered. Productive Simpson clonality was computed per sample as the square root of Simpson's diversity index over productive rearrangements. TCRdb obtained this table from immuneACCESS and retained in-frame rearrangements with V and J assigned. These tables miss some clones; where compared with another copy, unresolved V genes account for less than half of the shortfall, and the remainder is unexplained. V and J calls and clone size follow that table, whereas D and trimming were derived from the DNA. The table for this sample lists about 280,000 clones; 88% of them were counted only once. The ten largest clones take up more than 7.5% of the sample.

Recombination linked TRBV19 to TRBJ2-3; no D segment can be confidently identified. The sequence came from a man aged 18 to 29 with active or convalescent COVID-19. Sequencing was carried out using peripheral blood. The bases are TGTGCCAGTAGCCAACCTAGATCGGTGCCCCGGGCGCAGTATTTT. Its protein reads: CASSQPRSVPRAQYF.